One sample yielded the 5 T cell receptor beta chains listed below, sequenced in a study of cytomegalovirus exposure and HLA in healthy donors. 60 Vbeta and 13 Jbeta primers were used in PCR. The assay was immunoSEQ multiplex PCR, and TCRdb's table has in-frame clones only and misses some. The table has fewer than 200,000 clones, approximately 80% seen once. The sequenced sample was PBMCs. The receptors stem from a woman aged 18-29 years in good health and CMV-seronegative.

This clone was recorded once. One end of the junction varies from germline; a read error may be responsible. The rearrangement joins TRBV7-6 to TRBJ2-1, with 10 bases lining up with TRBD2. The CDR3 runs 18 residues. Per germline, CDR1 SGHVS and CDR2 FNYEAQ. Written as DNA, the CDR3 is TGTGCCAGCAGCTTAGTATTAGCGGGAGGCCAATCTTACAGTGAGCAGTTCTTC. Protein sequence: CASSLVLAGGQSYSEQFF.

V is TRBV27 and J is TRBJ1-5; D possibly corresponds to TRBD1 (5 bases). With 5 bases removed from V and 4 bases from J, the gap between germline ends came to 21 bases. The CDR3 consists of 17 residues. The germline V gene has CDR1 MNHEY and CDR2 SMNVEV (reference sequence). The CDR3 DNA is TGTGCCAGCAGTCCAACAATCGGCAGCAGGGCGAATCAGCCCCAGCATTTT. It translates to CASSPTIGSRANQPQHF.

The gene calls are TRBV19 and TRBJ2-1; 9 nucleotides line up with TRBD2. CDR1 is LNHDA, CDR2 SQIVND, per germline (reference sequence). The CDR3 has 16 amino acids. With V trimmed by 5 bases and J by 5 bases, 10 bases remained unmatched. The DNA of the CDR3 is TGTGCCAGTAGTCCACAGGGGACTAGCAGAAACAATGAGCAGTTCTTC. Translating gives CASSPQGTSRNNEQFF.

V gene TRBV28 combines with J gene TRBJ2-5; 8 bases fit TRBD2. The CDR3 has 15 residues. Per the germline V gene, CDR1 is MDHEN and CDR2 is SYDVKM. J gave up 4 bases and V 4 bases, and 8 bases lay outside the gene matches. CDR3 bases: TGTGCCAGCAGTTCCAATAGCGGGAAGGGAGAGACCCAGTACTTC. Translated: CASSSNSGKGETQYF.

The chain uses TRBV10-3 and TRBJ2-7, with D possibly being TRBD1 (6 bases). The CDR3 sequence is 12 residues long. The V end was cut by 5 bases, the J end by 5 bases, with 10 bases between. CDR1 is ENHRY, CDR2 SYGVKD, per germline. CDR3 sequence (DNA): TGTGCCATCAGTCTTCGGACAGACGAGCAGTACTTC. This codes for CAISLRTDEQYF.